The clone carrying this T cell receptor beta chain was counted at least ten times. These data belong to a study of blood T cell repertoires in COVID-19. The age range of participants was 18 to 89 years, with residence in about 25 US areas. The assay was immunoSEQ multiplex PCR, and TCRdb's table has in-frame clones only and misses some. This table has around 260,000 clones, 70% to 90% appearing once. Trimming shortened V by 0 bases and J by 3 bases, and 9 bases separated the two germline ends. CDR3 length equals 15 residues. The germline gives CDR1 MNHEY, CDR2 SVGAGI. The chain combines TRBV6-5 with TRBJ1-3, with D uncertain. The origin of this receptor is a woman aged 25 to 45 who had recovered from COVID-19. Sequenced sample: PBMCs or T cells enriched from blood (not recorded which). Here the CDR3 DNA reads TGTGCCAGCAGTTACTCGGGCCGCCTTGGAAACACCATATATTTT. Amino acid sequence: CASSYSGRLGNTIYF.